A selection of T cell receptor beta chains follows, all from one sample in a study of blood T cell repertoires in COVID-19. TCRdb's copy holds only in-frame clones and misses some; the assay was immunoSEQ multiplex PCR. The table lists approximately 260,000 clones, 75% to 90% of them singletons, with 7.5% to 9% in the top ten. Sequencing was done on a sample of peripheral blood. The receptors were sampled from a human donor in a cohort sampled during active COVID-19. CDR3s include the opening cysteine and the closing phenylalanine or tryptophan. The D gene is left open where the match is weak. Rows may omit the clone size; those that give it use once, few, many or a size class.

cdr3_aa: CASSPSTGFRGEQYF
cdr3_nt: TGTGCCAGCTCACCCTCGACAGGGTTCCGGGGCGAGCAGTACTTC
j_call: TRBJ2-7
clone_size: NA
d_call: TRBD1
v_call: TRBV18

cdr3_aa: CASSQEDRAWQGSAFF
cdr3_nt: TGCGCCAGCAGCCAAGAAGACCGGGCCTGGCAGGGATCAGCTTTCTTT
j_call: TRBJ1-1
clone_size: NA
d_call: NA
v_call: TRBV4-3

cdr3_aa: CASSQGAGRLGSEAFF
cdr3_nt: TGTGCCAGCAGCCAAGGAGCGGGAAGGCTTGGGTCTGAAGCTTTCTTT
j_call: TRBJ1-1
clone_size: NA
d_call: NA
v_call: TRBV3-1/TRBV3-2

cdr3_aa: CASSLARGPHLQETQYF
cdr3_nt: TGTGCCAGCAGCTTAGCCAGGGGGCCTCATCTCCAAGAGACCCAGTACTTC
j_call: TRBJ2-5
clone_size: NA
d_call: TRBD1
v_call: TRBV11-2

cdr3_aa: CASSPGQLPNTGELFF
cdr3_nt: TGCGCCAGCAGCCCGGGACAACTCCCGAACACCGGGGAGCTGTTTTTT
j_call: TRBJ2-2
clone_size: few
d_call: NA
v_call: TRBV5-1

cdr3_aa: CASSAERLLGINYGYTF
cdr3_nt: TGTGCCAGCAGCGCCGAGCGGCTGTTAGGGATTAACTATGGCTACACCTTC
j_call: TRBJ1-2
clone_size: many
d_call: NA
v_call: TRBV5-5

cdr3_aa: CASSQGEVRFIF
cdr3_nt: TGTGCCAGCAGCCAAGGGGAGGTCCGGTTCATCTTT
j_call: TRBJ1-1
clone_size: NA
d_call: NA
v_call: TRBV3-1/TRBV3-2

cdr3_aa: CATRTGHPFNQPQHF
cdr3_nt: TGTGCCACCAGGACAGGTCACCCCTTCAATCAGCCCCAGCATTTT
j_call: TRBJ1-5
clone_size: NA
d_call: TRBD1
v_call: TRBV19

cdr3_aa: CASSPAEASASYEQYF
cdr3_nt: TGTGCCAGCAGCCCTGCCGAGGCTAGCGCTAGCTACGAGCAGTACTTC
j_call: TRBJ2-7
clone_size: NA
d_call: NA
v_call: TRBV21-1

cdr3_aa: CASSSSLRGSESPLHF
cdr3_nt: TGTGCCAGCAGTTCTTCCCTCAGGGGAAGCGAGTCACCCCTCCACTTT
j_call: TRBJ1-6
clone_size: NA
d_call: NA
v_call: TRBV27

cdr3_aa: CASSLGTGTSGATIYEQYF
cdr3_nt: TGTGCCAGCAGCTTAGGGACCGGGACTAGCGGGGCAACGATTTACGAGCAGTACTTC
j_call: TRBJ2-7
clone_size: NA
d_call: TRBD2
v_call: TRBV7-6